Each of the 29 T cell receptor beta chains below was sequenced from the same sample in a study of T cell responses to AZD1222 COVID-19 vaccine. The table came from immunoSEQ multiplex PCR; TCRdb's copy has only in-frame clones and leaves some out. The profile shows hundreds of thousands of clones, 93% of them singletons. The sample consisted of peripheral blood, taken on day 0 of MenACWY control vaccination. The receptors were sampled from an adult in good health.

This chain uses TRBV15 with TRBJ1-3; D gene uncertain. The length of the CDR3 is 17 residues. V gave up 0 bases and J gave up 0 bases, with 12 bases separating them. Germline CDR1 reads LNHNV; CDR2 reads YYDKDF (reference sequence). The CDR3 sequence: CATSRDKGKSSGNTIYF. The CDR3 DNA reads as TGTGCCACCAGCAGAGATAAAGGCAAGAGCTCTGGAAACACCATATATTTT.

The rearrangement links TRBV11-2 to TRBJ2-5; 10 bases map to TRBD2. CDR1 is SGHAT, CDR2 FQNNGV, per germline. There are 16 residues in the CDR3. J was trimmed by 5 bases and V by 5 bases; bases with no gene match: 11. The CDR3 sequence is CASSPDRSAGGETQYF. The CDR3 DNA reads as TGTGCCAGCAGCCCCGACCGTTCAGCGGGGGGGGAGACCCAGTACTTC.

The V call is TRBV28, the J call TRBJ2-2, with D unclear. This CDR3 contains 15 residues. The V and J ends lost 7 bases and 2 bases respectively, with 14 bases between them. Germline CDR1 and CDR2: MDHEN and SYDVKM. The CDR3 coding sequence is TGTGCCAGCATTGGGATGGCGCTCAACACCGGGGAGCTGTTTTTT. It yields the protein CASIGMALNTGELFF.

This clone was observed a handful of times. This chain connects TRBV7-9 to TRBJ1-6; D perhaps matches TRBD1 (5 bases). Germline V lookup: CDR1 SEHNR, CDR2 FQNEAQ (reference sequence). Trimming left V 0 bases short and J 10 bases short, with 7 bases between. The CDR3 is 13 amino acids. The CDR3, as DNA: TGTGCCAGCAGCTTAGCCCAGGGATCACCCCTCCACTTT. Amino acids: CASSLAQGSPLHF.

The genes are TRBV6-6 and TRBJ2-2, with D maybe TRBD2 (5 bases). The V and J ends lost 5 bases and 0 bases respectively, with 13 bases between them. Germline V gene data show CDR1 as MNHNY and CDR2 as SVGAGI (reference sequence). CDR3 length: 16 amino acids. CDR3 loop: CASSQKWTSNTGELFF. CDR3 DNA sequence: TGTGCCAGCAGTCAAAAGTGGACTTCGAACACCGGGGAGCTGTTTTTT.

The chain combines TRBV12-3 or TRBV12-4 with TRBJ1-1, with 10 nucleotides matching TRBD1. The length of the CDR3 is 12 residues. The V and J ends lost 6 bases and 5 bases, in that order; junction bases with no gene match: 0. CDR3 bases: TGTGCCAGCAGGGGACAGGGGACTGAAGCTTTCTTT. Its translation: CASRGQGTEAFF.

Worth noting for this clone: At the DNA level, this CDR3 is encoded by other sequences in the same sample as well. The chain has TRBV18 and TRBJ1-1; a possible D gene is TRBD1 (5 bases). This CDR3 spans 13 amino acids. Germline loops: CDR1 KGHSH, CDR2 LQKENI. V gave up 3 bases and J gave up 1 base, with 6 bases separating them. The CDR3 DNA follows: TGTGCCAGCTCACCGGGGGGGAACACTGAAGCTTTCTTT. It codes for CASSPGGNTEAFF.

The V and J genes are TRBV14 and TRBJ2-7, with 12 bases fitting TRBD1. V lost 4 bases and J lost 4; bases outside the gene matches: 5. The CDR3 totals 15 residues. CDR1 and CDR2 from the germline V gene are SGHDN and FVKESK. CDR3 protein: CASSLPGQGAYEQYF. CDR3 in DNA: TGTGCCAGCAGCCTACCGGGACAGGGGGCATACGAGCAGTACTTC.

This chain joins TRBV6-6 and TRBJ1-1, with a tentative D call TRBD1 (6 bases). CDR1 and CDR2 from the germline V gene are MNHNY and SVGAGI (reference sequence). The CDR3 has 14 residues. V was cut by 0 bases and J by 1 base, with 6 bases left in between. The CDR3 reads CASSYSTGNTEAFF. The CDR3 DNA follows: TGTGCCAGCAGTTACTCGACAGGGAACACTGAAGCTTTCTTT.

The V gene is TRBV28, the J gene TRBJ1-2; perhaps TRBD1 as D (6 bases). The germline CDR1 and CDR2 sequences are MDHEN and SYDVKM. V was trimmed by 8 bases and J by 0 bases, leaving 13 bases between them. This CDR3 is 14 amino acids long. DNA of the CDR3: TGTGCCAGCCAAAACCAGGGGCCTAACTATGGCTACACCTTC. As protein: CASQNQGPNYGYTF.

The rearrangement uses TRBV5-1 and TRBJ2-3; 12 nucleotides line up with TRBD2. The junction had 9 bases not matched to a gene; V was cut back by 5 bases and J by 2 bases. Germline CDR1 and CDR2: SGHRS and YFSETQ. The CDR3 spans 17 residues. DNA of the CDR3: TGCGCCAGCAGAGATGGGACTAGCGGGTGGGACACAGATACGCAGTATTTT. It yields the protein CASRDGTSGWDTDTQYF.

V is TRBV12-3 or TRBV12-4 and J is TRBJ2-5; D might be TRBD1 (5 bases). The CDR3 covers 13 residues. V was clipped by 5 bases and J by 5 bases, with 12 bases between them. The CDR3 here is CASSQAGKETQYF. The CDR3 DNA reads as TGTGCCAGCAGTCAGGCAGGGAAGGAGACCCAGTACTTC.

Details on this clone: The CDR3 ends on some other residue instead of the conserved phenylalanine or tryptophan, so this is likely a read error. The DNA is left out, because the CDR3 cannot be placed on it with certainty; the CDR3 is given as TCRdb lists it. This sequence joins TRBV6-5 and TRBJ1-6. Inclusive of both ends, the CDR3 amounts to 12 amino acids. Per the germline V gene, CDR1 is MNHEY and CDR2 is SVGAGI. The CDR3 sequence is CASSSMAGTVNL.

This rearrangement joins TRBV20-1 to TRBJ2-7; possibly TRBD2 for D (6 bases). V was clipped by 3 bases and J by 1 base, with 13 bases between them. The germline V gene has CDR1 DFQATT and CDR2 SNEGSKA (reference sequence). This CDR3 comprises 14 residues. In DNA, the CDR3 is TGCAGTGCTAGTGCCAGCGGGCGATCCTACGAGCAGTACTTC. Translation: CSASASGRSYEQYF.

The sample holds one count of this clone. The gene calls are TRBV28 and TRBJ2-1, with 8 bases lining up with TRBD2. The CDR3 is 14 residues long. CDR1 is MDHEN, CDR2 SYDVKM, per germline. Germline trimming cut 3 bases from V and 4 bases from J; bases unmatched to any gene: 2. The CDR3 sequence: CASSFSGEYNEQFF. Here the CDR3 DNA reads TGTGCCAGCAGTTTTAGCGGGGAATACAATGAGCAGTTCTTC.

The rearrangement uses TRBV12-1 and TRBJ1-5; TRBD1, the table's D call, lacks a check against the DNA. TRBV12-1 is assigned pseudogene status. The CDR3 length is 18 residues. CDR3: CASSFGFPGGLSNQPQHF. The CDR3 bases are TGTGCCAGCAGCTTTGGTTTTCCAGGGGGCCTTAGCAATCAGCCCCAGCATTTT.

This clone showed up just once. The gene calls are TRBV4-2 and TRBJ1-5; TRBD1 agrees at 7 bases. Germline V CDR1 and CDR2: LGHNA, YNFKEQ. The CDR3 totals 14 residues. J was trimmed by 4 bases and V by 3 bases; bases with no gene match: 3. In DNA, the CDR3 is TGTGCCAGCAGCCATGCACAGGGGAATCAGCCCCAGCATTTT. It translates to CASSHAQGNQPQHF.

The chain has TRBV7-2 and TRBJ2-6, with a weak D call TRBD2 (6 bases). The CDR3 sequence is 18 residues long. V dropped 1 base and J dropped 3 bases, with 16 bases sitting between them. Germline V gene data show CDR1 as SGHTA and CDR2 as FQGNSA. For the CDR3, the DNA is TGTGCCAGCAGCTTAGTGCCTTTTGGGGGACTTGGGGCCAACGTCCTGACTTTC. Translation: CASSLVPFGGLGANVLTF.

V usage is TRBV15 and J usage is TRBJ1-5; D gene ambiguous. V lost 0 bases and J lost 7, with 10 bases in between. The CDR3 is 14 residues long. Germline CDR1 LNHNV, CDR2 YYDKDF (reference sequence). In DNA, the CDR3 is TGTGCCACCAGCAGAGATAGAGCAGACCAGCCCCAGCATTTT. Its protein product is CATSRDRADQPQHF.

The gene calls are TRBV3-1 (or the pseudogene TRBV3-2) and TRBJ2-7; 8 bases are shared with TRBD1. The CDR3 runs to 15 residues. Germline CDR1 LGHDT, CDR2 YNNKEL (reference sequence). J lost 3 bases, V lost 4 bases, and 8 bases had no gene match. CDR3: CASSRTGTGLYEQYF. The DNA of the CDR3 is TGTGCCAGCAGCCGAACCGGGACAGGTCTCTACGAGCAGTACTTC.

V usage is TRBV6-5 and J usage is TRBJ2-7; weak D call: TRBD1 (5 bases). Trimming shortened V by 5 bases and J by 4 bases, and 15 bases separated the two germline ends. This CDR3 region has 14 residues. The germline CDR1 and CDR2 sequences are MNHEY and SVGAGI. CDR3 DNA: TGTGCCAGCAGTCAAACAGGAATCGGTTACGAGCAGTACTTC. It yields the protein CASSQTGIGYEQYF.

For this clone: Other DNA sequences within the sample encode an identical CDR3. The chain joins TRBV7-9 to TRBJ1-4; D is undetermined. V dropped 2 bases and J dropped 3 bases, with 4 bases sitting between them. The length of the CDR3 is 13 residues. Germline-derived CDR1 and CDR2 are SEHNR and FQNEAQ (reference sequence). The CDR3 sequence: CASSLRPNEKLFF. The CDR3 bases are TGTGCCAGCAGCTTAAGGCCTAATGAAAAACTGTTTTTT. The full variable domain, completed using reference TRBV7-9 and TRBJ1-4, is DTGVSQNPRHKITKRGQNVTFRCDPISEHNRLYWYRQTLGQGPEFLTYFQNEAQLEKSRLLSDRFSAERPKGSFSTLEIQRTEQGDSAMYLCASSLRPNEKLFFGSGTQLSVL.

V is TRBV6-5 and J is TRBJ2-2; 10 bases fit TRBD2. Trimming took 10 bases from V and 4 from J; bases not matched to a gene: 3. CDR3 length: 13 amino acids. Per germline, CDR1 MNHEY and CDR2 SVGAGI. The CDR3 DNA reads as TGTGCCACGAGCGGGGGGGCCACCGGGGAGCTGTTTTTT. This translates into CATSGGATGELFF.

The genes are TRBV4-2 and TRBJ1-2; D is uncertain. CDR3 length: 14 amino acids. Germline values: CDR1 LGHNA, CDR2 YNFKEQ. V lost 5 bases to trimming and J lost 8 bases, with 18 bases between them. In DNA, the CDR3 is TGTGCCAGCAGCACCCGGACGGCCCCTCTGGGCTACACCTTC. Protein sequence: CASSTRTAPLGYTF.

The rearrangement uses TRBV7-2 and TRBJ2-7, with D maybe TRBD1 (6 bases). V lost 5 bases and J lost 2, with 16 bases in between. The CDR3 contains 15 residues. Germline V gene sequence: CDR1 SGHTA, CDR2 FQGNSA. The CDR3 sequence: CASSHSGTLTYEQYF. As DNA, the CDR3 is TGTGCCAGCAGCCATTCCGGGACACTGACCTACGAGCAGTACTTC.

The chain recombines TRBV28 with TRBJ1-6; D call uncertain. V lost 1 base to trimming and J lost 0 bases, with 10 bases between them. Germline V gene sequence: CDR1 MDHEN, CDR2 SYDVKM. This CDR3 region has 17 residues. The CDR3 loop is CASSLLVRSSYNSPLHF. CDR3 coding DNA: TGTGCCAGCAGTTTATTAGTCAGGAGCTCCTATAATTCACCCCTCCACTTT.

J is TRBJ1-1 and V is TRBV5-4; TRBD1 matches 7 bases. Germline loops: CDR1 SGHNT, CDR2 YYREEE (reference sequence). CDR3 length equals 15 residues. V gave up 4 bases and J gave up 0 bases; unmatched junction bases: 6. CDR3 coding DNA: TGTGCCAGCAGCCCTTGGACAGGACTGAACACTGAAGCTTTCTTT. Translated: CASSPWTGLNTEAFF.

This chain joins TRBV7-2 and TRBJ2-3, with 8 nucleotides matching TRBD1. CDR3 length: 17 amino acids. Germline V lookup: CDR1 SGHTA, CDR2 FQGNSA. V lost 3 bases, J lost 0 bases, and 8 bases stayed unmatched. CDR3 sequence (DNA): TGTGCCAGCAGCTTTAATACAGGGGGATACAGCACAGATACGCAGTATTTT. As protein: CASSFNTGGYSTDTQYF.

The chain couples TRBV28 to TRBJ2-6, with TRBD1 as a possible D gene (6 bases). Trimming shortened V by 5 bases and J by 1 base, and 12 bases separated the two germline ends. The length of the CDR3 is 16 residues. CDR1 and CDR2 from the germline V gene are MDHEN and SYDVKM. The CDR3: CASSTNRESGANVLTF. The DNA of the CDR3 is TGTGCCAGCAGTACAAACAGGGAATCTGGGGCCAACGTCCTGACTTTC.